Following are 22 T cell receptor beta chains from one sample sequenced in a study of blood T cell repertoires in COVID-19. Clones were read by immunoSEQ multiplex PCR, and TCRdb kept only the in-frame ones, dropping some. Among 200,000 to 250,000 clones listed, under 90% were seen once. The source material was peripheral blood. The receptors stem from a man older than 75 with acute or convalescent COVID-19.

The rearrangement joins TRBV5-1 to TRBJ2-2, with 7 bases matching TRBD1. After removal of 1 base from V and 4 bases from J, the junction contained 10 bases not matched to a gene. CDR3 size: 17 residues. Germline loops: CDR1 SGHRS, CDR2 YFSETQ. The CDR3 region is CASSLNGGAGGTGELFF. The CDR3 DNA sequence: TGCGCCAGCAGCTTGAATGGGGGCGCAGGGGGCACCGGGGAGCTGTTTTTT. The whole variable domain, remainder taken from reference TRBV5-1 and TRBJ2-2, is KAGVTQTPRYLIKTRGQQVTLSCSPISGHRSVSWYQQTPGQGLQFLFEYFSETQRNKGNFPGRFSGRQFSNSRSEMNVSTLELGDSALYLCASSLNGGAGGTGELFFGEGSRLTVL.

The chain joins TRBV5-1 to TRBJ1-1, with a weak D call TRBD1 (5 bases). The CDR3 extends over 13 amino acids. Trimming removed 3 bases at V and 11 bases at J, with 17 bases between. From germline, CDR1 is SGHRS and CDR2 YFSETQ. This CDR3 reads CASSYDAGGAAFF. CDR3 nucleotide sequence: TGCGCCAGCAGCTACGATGCAGGAGGGGCGGCTTTCTTT.

The rearrangement joins TRBV7-9 to TRBJ2-3; 9 nucleotides line up with TRBD2. The CDR3 sequence is 15 residues long. Trimming at V came to 1 base and at J to 2 bases, leaving 1 base not matched to a gene. CDR1 is SEHNR and CDR2 is FQNEAQ in the germline V gene (reference sequence). CDR3 bases: TGTGCCAGCAGCTTAGGACTAGCGGACACAGATACGCAGTATTTT. Protein: CASSLGLADTDTQYF.

The chain is built from TRBV7-9 and TRBJ1-2; the D gene is possibly TRBD1 (6 bases). This CDR3 is 14 amino acids long. CDR1 is SEHNR, CDR2 FQNEAQ, per germline (reference sequence). Deletions cut 1 base from V and 6 bases from J, with 12 bases between. CDR3 nucleotides: TGTGCCAGCAGCTTAGAGGGCAGGGGCGATGGCTACACCTTC. This codes for CASSLEGRGDGYTF.

This clone was found a few times. The chain recombines TRBV7-2 with TRBJ1-1; unclear D gene. Germline values: CDR1 SGHTA, CDR2 FQGNSA. Trimming took off 3 bases at V and 1 base at J, with 9 bases between the two ends. This CDR3 region has 14 residues. The CDR3 nucleotides read TGTGCCAGCAGCTTTGATCCCGGGAACACTGAAGCTTTCTTT. Translated, it gives CASSFDPGNTEAFF.

This clone appeared once. The chain recombines TRBV9 with TRBJ1-2; TRBD1 matches at 12 bases. This CDR3 is 15 amino acids long. V shed 4 bases and J 8 bases; nucleotides not matched to a gene: 9. In germline, CDR1 is SGDLS, CDR2 YYNGEE. CDR3 region: CASSTQGQGAEGYTF. The CDR3 DNA is TGTGCCAGCAGCACCCAGGGACAGGGGGCAGAGGGCTACACCTTC.

The rearrangement links TRBV5-1 to TRBJ1-2; D call uncertain. The V end was cut by 4 bases, the J end by 2 bases, with 18 bases between. Per germline, CDR1 SGHRS and CDR2 YFSETQ. The CDR3 is 16 amino acids. The CDR3 coding sequence is TGCGCCAGCAGCCCGGACGGGAACCCACCCAACTATGGCTACACCTTC. This translates into CASSPDGNPPNYGYTF.

The table lists this clone with a few counts. V is TRBV6-2 or TRBV6-3 and J is TRBJ1-2; the match to TRBD1 covers 9 bases. Trimming at V came to 6 bases and at J to 4 bases, leaving 3 bases not matched to a gene. CDR1 and CDR2 (germline): MNHEY, SVGEGT. The CDR3 covers 13 residues. For the CDR3, the DNA is TGTGCCAGCAGCGGGACAGGGTTCTATGGCTACACCTTC. Translation gives CASSGTGFYGYTF.

Turning to this clone: Other DNA sequences of this sample code for an identical CDR3. The rearrangement links TRBV2 to TRBJ2-5, with TRBD2 identical over 8 bases. The CDR3 has 14 amino acids. V dropped 6 bases and J dropped 4; count of bases not matched to a gene: 7. Per the germline V gene, CDR1 is SNHLY and CDR2 is FYNNEI. CDR3: CASSAGLAGETQYF. The CDR3 DNA follows: TGTGCCAGCAGCGCCGGGCTAGCGGGAGAGACCCAGTACTTC. Complete variable domain (other parts from reference TRBV2 and TRBJ2-5): EPEVTQTPSHQVTQMGQEVILRCVPISNHLYFYWYRQILGQKVEFLVSFYNNEISEKSEIFDDQFSVERPDGSNFTLKIRSTKLEDSAMYFCASSAGLAGETQYFGPGTRLLVL.

CDR3 sequence (DNA): TGTGCCACCAGAGCAGGGGGCGCTTTGGATGAGCAGTTCTTC. Amino acid sequence: CATRAGGALDEQFF. The rearrangement joins TRBV24-1 to TRBJ2-1, with 8 nucleotides matching TRBD1. V dropped 7 bases and J dropped 8; count of bases not matched to a gene: 9. The CDR3 loop spans 14 amino acids. In germline, CDR1 is KGHDR, CDR2 SFDVKD.

The V call is TRBV2, the J call TRBJ2-1; TRBD1 aligns across 7 bases. Germline V lookup: CDR1 SNHLY, CDR2 FYNNEI. The CDR3 length is 15 residues. V shed 1 base and J 3 bases; nucleotides not matched to a gene: 3. CDR3 sequence (DNA): TGTGCCAGCAGTGAAGGGACAGGAGGCTACAATGAGCAGTTCTTC. It translates to CASSEGTGGYNEQFF.

Only a few counts were recorded for this clone. The chain recombines TRBV2 with TRBJ1-4; possibly TRBD1 for D (6 bases). Germline CDR1 SNHLY, CDR2 FYNNEI. V was pared by 6 bases and J by 12 bases, with 11 bases between. The CDR3 has 11 amino acids. The CDR3 loop is CASREQGQLFF. CDR3 nucleotides: TGTGCCAGCAGGGAACAGGGCCAACTGTTTTTT.

The CDR3 is CASSPVSSGSWNEQFF. The CDR3 DNA follows: TGTGCCAGCAGCCCGGTTAGTAGCGGGAGTTGGAATGAGCAGTTCTTC. The chain combines TRBV5-6 with TRBJ2-1; 9 nucleotides line up with TRBD2. This CDR3 comprises 16 residues. Germline CDR1 and CDR2: SGHDT and YYEEEE. With V trimmed by 4 bases and J by 7 bases, 12 bases remained unmatched. The whole variable domain, remainder taken from reference TRBV5-6 and TRBJ2-1, is DAGVTQSPTHLIKTRGQQVTLRCSPKSGHDTVSWYQQALGQGPQFIFQYYEEEERQRGNFPDRFSGHQFPNYSSELNVNALLLGDSALYLCASSPVSSGSWNEQFFGPGTRLTVL.

The chain is built from TRBV7-3 and TRBJ2-2; TRBD1 aligns across 7 bases. With 5 bases clipped from V and 5 bases from J, the junction kept 5 bases outside the gene matches. The CDR3 is 14 residues long. CDR1 is SGHTA and CDR2 is FQGTGA in the germline V gene. The CDR3 DNA sequence: TGTGCCAGCAGCAGGGGACAGACAACCGGGGAGCTGTTTTTT. As protein: CASSRGQTTGELFF.

V is TRBV5-4 and J is TRBJ2-3, with 12 positions matching TRBD2. V lost 4 bases to trimming and J lost 0 bases; unmatched junction nucleotides: 9. Looked up from germline, CDR1 is SGHNT and CDR2 is YYREEE (reference sequence). The CDR3 is made up of 18 amino acids. The CDR3 is CASSPEGLAGVSTDTQYF. The CDR3 DNA is TGTGCCAGCAGCCCTGAGGGACTAGCGGGCGTTAGCACAGATACGCAGTATTTT.

The chain employs TRBV6-5 and TRBJ2-7; TRBD1 might be the D (5 bases). Per the germline V gene, CDR1 is MNHEY and CDR2 is SVGAGI. CDR3 length: 13 amino acids. The V and J ends lost 6 bases and 2 bases respectively, with 11 bases between them. In DNA, the CDR3 is TGTGCCAGCAGCGTCGGACAAACCTACGAGCAGTACTTC. This sequence encodes CASSVGQTYEQYF.

This clone was seen a few times. The rearrangement links TRBV27 to TRBJ2-1, with TRBD2 matching over 7 bases. With V trimmed by 5 bases and J by 3 bases, 4 bases remained unmatched. CDR3 length: 14 residues. CDR1 and CDR2 (germline): MNHEY, SMNVEV (reference sequence). The chain's CDR3 is CASSPLADYNEQFF. Written as DNA, the CDR3 is TGTGCCAGCAGTCCCCTAGCGGACTACAATGAGCAGTTCTTC.

V is TRBV19 and J is TRBJ2-7; 11 positions match TRBD2. The V segment lost 3 bases and the J segment 2 bases; nucleotides outside the gene matches: 3. The length of the CDR3 is 15 residues. The germline gives CDR1 LNHDA, CDR2 SQIVND (reference sequence). The CDR3 region has the DNA TGTGCCAGTAGTATCATAGCGGGAGGGCCCTACGAGCAGTACTTC. This codes for CASSIIAGGPYEQYF.

Comment on this clone: Other nucleotide sequences in the sample specify the same CDR3. The chain combines TRBV10-3 with TRBJ1-1; the match to TRBD1 covers 12 bases. J lost 1 base, V lost 6 bases, and 3 bases had no gene match. The CDR3 is made up of 15 amino acids. Germline-derived CDR1 and CDR2 are ENHRY and SYGVKD. CDR3 DNA: TGTGCCATCAGACCGGGACAGGGGGCGAACACTGAAGCTTTCTTT. Its protein is CAIRPGQGANTEAFF.

The genes are TRBV5-4 and TRBJ1-1, with 10 bases lining up with TRBD1. Per the germline V gene, CDR1 is SGHNT and CDR2 is YYREEE (reference sequence). J gave up 6 bases and V 5 bases, and 7 bases lay outside the gene matches. CDR3 size: 14 residues. In nucleotides, the CDR3 is TGTGCCAGCAGACGACAGGGGGCCCTCCCTGAAGCTTTCTTT. Its translation is CASRRQGALPEAFF. Variable domain in full (rest from reference TRBV5-4 and TRBJ1-1): ETGVTQSPTHLIKTRGQQVTLRCSSQSGHNTVSWYQQALGQGPQFIFQYYREEENGRGNFPPRFSGLQFPNYSSELNVNALELDDSALYLCASRRQGALPEAFFGQGTRLTVV.

The gene calls are TRBV3-1 (or the pseudogene TRBV3-2) and TRBJ2-6; TRBD2 matches at 7 bases. This CDR3 is 18 amino acids long. Germline values: CDR1 LGHDT, CDR2 YNNKEL (reference sequence). V trimming: 5 bases; J trimming: 0 bases; junction bases outside the gene matches: 10. The CDR3 reads CASSYSTGGRSGANVLTF. DNA for the CDR3: TGTGCCAGCAGCTATAGCACGGGAGGTCGCTCTGGGGCCAACGTCCTGACTTTC.

The chain combines TRBV7-9 with TRBJ1-5; 8 positions agree with TRBD1. Trimming at V came to 5 bases and at J to 6 bases, leaving 6 bases not matched to a gene. CDR3 size: 14 residues. Per the germline V gene, CDR1 is SEHNR and CDR2 is FQNEAQ (reference sequence). The CDR3 DNA sequence: TGTGCCAGCAGCCTCGGGACAGGAATTCAGCCCCAGCATTTT. This translates into CASSLGTGIQPQHF.